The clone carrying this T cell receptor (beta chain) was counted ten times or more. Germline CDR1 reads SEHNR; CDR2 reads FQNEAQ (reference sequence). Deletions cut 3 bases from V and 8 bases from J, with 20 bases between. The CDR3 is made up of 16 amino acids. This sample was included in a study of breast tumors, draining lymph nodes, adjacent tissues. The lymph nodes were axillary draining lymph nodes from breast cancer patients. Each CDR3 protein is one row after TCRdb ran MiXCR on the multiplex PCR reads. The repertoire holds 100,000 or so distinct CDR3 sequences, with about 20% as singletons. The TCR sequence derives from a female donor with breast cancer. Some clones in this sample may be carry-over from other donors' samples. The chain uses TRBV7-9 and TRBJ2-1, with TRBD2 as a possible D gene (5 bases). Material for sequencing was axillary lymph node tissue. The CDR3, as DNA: TGTGCCAGCAGCTTTAGCAGCGCGGGTCCGCAGGATGAGCAGTTCTTC. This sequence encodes CASSFSSAGPQDEQFF.